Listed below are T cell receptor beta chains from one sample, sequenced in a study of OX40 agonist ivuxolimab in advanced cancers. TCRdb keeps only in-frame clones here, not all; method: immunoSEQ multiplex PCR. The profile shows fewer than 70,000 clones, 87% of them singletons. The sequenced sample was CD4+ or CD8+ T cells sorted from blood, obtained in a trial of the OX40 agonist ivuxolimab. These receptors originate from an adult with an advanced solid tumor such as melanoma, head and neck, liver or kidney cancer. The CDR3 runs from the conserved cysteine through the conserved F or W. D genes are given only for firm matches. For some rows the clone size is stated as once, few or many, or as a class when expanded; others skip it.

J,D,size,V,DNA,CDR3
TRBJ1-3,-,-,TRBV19,TGTGCCAGTAGATTTAAGACAGCCGTAGGAAACACCATATATTTT,CASRFKTAVGNTIYF
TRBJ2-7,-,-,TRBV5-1,TGCGCCAGCAGCTTGGGAATAATCCCGCACGAGCAGTACTTC,CASSLGIIPHEQYF
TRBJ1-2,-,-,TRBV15,TGTGCCACCAGCAGAGATTTCCGGGGGCGGATGGCTGGCTACACCTTC,CATSRDFRGRMAGYTF
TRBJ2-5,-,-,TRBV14,TGTGCCAGCAGCCAGAGTAGGCCGGCAGCCCAAGAGACCCAGTACTTC,CASSQSRPAAQETQYF
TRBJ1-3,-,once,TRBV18,TGTGCCAGCTCACCAGACGGGACGACTGGAAACACCATATATTTT,CASSPDGTTGNTIYF
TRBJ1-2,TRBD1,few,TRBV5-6,TGTGCCAGCAGCTCACCGGACAGGGGCTATGGCTACACCTTC,CASSSPDRGYGYTF
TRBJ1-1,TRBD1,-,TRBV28,TGTGCCAGCAGTCCAGGACAGGGGGCGAACACTGAAGCTTTCTTT,CASSPGQGANTEAFF
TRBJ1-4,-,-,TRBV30,TGTGCCCGGAAGGGTGGGAATGAAAAACTGTTTTTT,CARKGGNEKLFF
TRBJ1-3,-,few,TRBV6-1,TGTGCCAGCAGTCCCGGTTTGGGAAACACCATATATTTT,CASSPGLGNTIYF
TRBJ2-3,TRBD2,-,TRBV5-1,TGCGCCAGCAGCTTACGGACTAGCGGGAGGTATACAGATACGCAGTATTTT,CASSLRTSGRYTDTQYF
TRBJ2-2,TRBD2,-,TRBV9,TGTGCCAGCAGCGTAACTAGCGTCCCCGGGGAGCTGTTTTTT,CASSVTSVPGELFF
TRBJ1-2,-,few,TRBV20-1,TGCAGTGCTAGAGATAACTATGGCTACACCTTC,CSARDNYGYTF
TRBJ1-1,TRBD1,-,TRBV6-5,TGTGCCAGCAGCCGACAGGGGGCGAACACTGAAGCTTTCTTT,CASSRQGANTEAFF
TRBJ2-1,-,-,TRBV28,TGTGCCAGCAGTTCGATCCCAGCAGCGTACAATGAGCAGTTCTTC,CASSSIPAAYNEQFF